This TCR beta chain appears in the sequencing data of a study of CD8 T cells in ankylosing spondylitis. The study's findings and limits: Typical of ankylosing spondylitis blood, it appeared, was a TCR beta motif of eight highly homologous variants. Some of the motif variants had earlier been found in reactive arthritis patients' fluid and blood.

Germline CDR1 is SGHAT and CDR2 is FQNNGV. The CDR3 consists of 15 residues. The ends were cut back, 5 bases at V and 3 bases at J, with 15 bases in the middle. TCR beta libraries were made by quantitative 5'-RACE with molecular barcodes. TCRdb processed the 5' RACE reads anew with MiXCR; each CDR3 protein has one entry. The table lists 300,000 to 350,000 distinct CDR3 sequences, roughly 20% of them singletons. This clonotype was recorded at least ten times. The target antigen is unknown. This receptor was identified in a female donor with ankylosing spondylitis or in good health (not recorded which). The chain employs TRBV11-2 and TRBJ2-3; a possible D gene is TRBD1 (6 bases). The sequenced material came from blood, either unsorted or a sorted T cell fraction (not recorded which). CDR3 nucleotide sequence: TGTGCCAGCAGCGCCAGGGGACGGAATACAGATACGCAGTATTTT. It is translated as CASSARGRNTDTQYF.